This T cell receptor beta chain was recovered during a study of T cell responses to AZD1222 COVID-19 vaccine. Of note for this clone: The target antigen is unknown.

Study-level results: Just a handful of people given AZD1222 tested seropositive at baseline. Nearly half of spike-specific TCRs reportedly go after variant regions that carry no mutations. There were mostly white British donors and more females than males, and clonal diversity was possibly underestimated. Spike-specific TCR breadth and depth were elevated following two AZD1222 doses.

The data were produced by immunoSEQ multiplex PCR, yet TCRdb's version contains in-frame clones alone and is incomplete. The repertoire holds under 200,000 clones, with less than 95% as singletons. The CDR3 totals 15 residues. V shed 6 bases and J 13 bases; nucleotides not matched to a gene: 13. The germline V gene encodes CDR1 LGHDT and CDR2 YNNKEL (reference sequence). The gene calls are TRBV3-1 (or the pseudogene TRBV3-2) and TRBJ1-6; 9 bases are a match to TRBD1. The TCR comes from an adult in good health. This material consisted of peripheral blood, taken on day 0 of AZD1222 vaccination. The CDR3 region is CASSRPGQGQPPLHF. The CDR3 DNA reads TGTGCCAGCAGTCGTCCGGGACAGGGTCAACCTCCCCTCCACTTT.